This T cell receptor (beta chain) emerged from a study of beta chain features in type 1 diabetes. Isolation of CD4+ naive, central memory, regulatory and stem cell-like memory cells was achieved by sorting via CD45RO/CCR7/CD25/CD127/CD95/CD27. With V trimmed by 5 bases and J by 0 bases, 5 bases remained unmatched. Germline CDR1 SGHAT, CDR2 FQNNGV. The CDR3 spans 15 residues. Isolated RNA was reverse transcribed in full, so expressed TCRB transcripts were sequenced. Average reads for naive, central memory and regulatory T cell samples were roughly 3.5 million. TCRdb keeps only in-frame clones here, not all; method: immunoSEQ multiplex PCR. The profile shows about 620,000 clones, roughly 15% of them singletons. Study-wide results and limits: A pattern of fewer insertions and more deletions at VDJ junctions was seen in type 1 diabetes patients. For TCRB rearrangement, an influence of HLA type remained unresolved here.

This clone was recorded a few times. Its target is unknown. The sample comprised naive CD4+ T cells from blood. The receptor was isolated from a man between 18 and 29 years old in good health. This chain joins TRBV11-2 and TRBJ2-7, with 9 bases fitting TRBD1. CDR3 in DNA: TGTGCCAGCAGCCCGCGGACAGGGGCCTCCTACGAGCAGTACTTC. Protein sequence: CASSPRTGASYEQYF.